The present TCR beta chain was sequenced within a study of blood T cell repertoires in COVID-19. Sequenced by immunoSEQ multiplex PCR; TCRdb stores in-frame clones only, minus some. The data show a few hundred thousand clones, roughly 86% seen once. This CDR3 spans 13 amino acids. V gave up 10 bases and J gave up 0 bases, with 10 bases separating them. Germline CDR1 reads MNHNY; CDR2 reads SVGAGI (reference sequence). The TCR was taken from a man aged 35-49 years who had recovered from COVID-19. This rearrangement joins TRBV6-6 to TRBJ1-3; D unclear. The sample consisted of peripheral blood. CDR3 protein: CAIKPSSGNTIYF. CDR3 in DNA: TGTGCCATCAAACCGAGCTCTGGAAACACCATATATTTT.